The 6 T cell receptor beta chains below come from one sample, sequenced in a study of blood T cell repertoires in COVID-19. Profiled with immunoSEQ multiplex PCR; TCRdb holds only in-frame clones, not every one. Altogether around 230,000 clones are present, 85% to 90% being singletons, with the ten largest covering roughly 12%. Sequencing input: peripheral blood. These receptors were obtained from a man aged 50 to 60 with COVID-19, enrolled during active disease.

The chain employs TRBV28 and TRBJ1-5; D gene unclear. Trimming stripped 4 bases from V and 0 bases from J, with 10 bases between. The CDR3 length is 15 residues. CDR1 is MDHEN and CDR2 is SYDVKM in the germline V gene. This CDR3 reads CASSWAANSNQPQHF. CDR3 DNA sequence: TGTGCCAGCAGTTGGGCAGCTAATAGCAATCAGCCCCAGCATTTT.

The gene calls are TRBV27 and TRBJ2-1; maybe TRBD2 (6 bases). The CDR3 is 17 residues long. V was clipped by 2 bases and J by 3 bases, with 17 bases between them. Germline V gene data show CDR1 as MNHEY and CDR2 as SMNVEV (reference sequence). The CDR3 bases are TGTGCCAGCAGTTTAAACCCCCCCGGGAGTGTCTACAATGAGCAGTTCTTC. Amino acids: CASSLNPPGSVYNEQFF.

The V call is TRBV2, the J call TRBJ2-3; 9 positions agree with TRBD2. The CDR3 is 15 residues long. V was pared by 4 bases and J by 5 bases, with 7 bases of the junction left unmatched. The germline V gene encodes CDR1 SNHLY and CDR2 FYNNEI. The CDR3 region is CASSGGVAGVDTQYF. CDR3 coding DNA: TGTGCCAGCAGTGGGGGAGTAGCGGGGGTAGATACGCAGTATTTT. The whole variable domain, filled in from reference TRBV2 and TRBJ2-3, reads EPEVTQTPSHQVTQMGQEVILRCVPISNHLYFYWYRQILGQKVEFLVSFYNNEISEKSEIFDDQFSVERPDGSNFTLKIRSTKLEDSAMYFCASSGGVAGVDTQYFGPGTRLTVL.

This sequence joins TRBV5-1 and TRBJ2-7; 9 nucleotides agree with TRBD1. V shed 6 bases, J shed 0 bases, and the junction held 10 bases outside the gene matches. Germline CDR1 reads SGHRS; CDR2 reads YFSETQ. This CDR3 spans 16 amino acids. In nucleotides, the CDR3 is TGCGCCAGCAATAGTGAATCGGGACAGGGCTCCTACGAGCAGTACTTC. As protein: CASNSESGQGSYEQYF.

J is TRBJ2-1 and V is TRBV7-9, with 10 bases fitting TRBD1. The V gene's germline CDR1 is SEHNR and CDR2 FQNEAQ (reference sequence). The CDR3 contains 15 residues. V dropped 5 bases and J dropped 2; count of bases not matched to a gene: 3. CDR3 coding DNA: TGTGCCAGCAGCAGCGGACAGGGGGCCTACAATGAGCAGTTCTTC. This encodes CASSSGQGAYNEQFF.

CDR3 in amino acids: CASSLVSSGTGELFF. The CDR3, as DNA: TGTGCCAGCAGCTTAGTCTCTAGCGGGACCGGGGAGCTGTTTTTT. The chain uses TRBV7-6 and TRBJ2-2, with 8 bases fitting TRBD2. The CDR3 loop spans 15 amino acids. V was pared by 1 base and J by 5 bases, with 3 bases of the junction left unmatched. Germline values: CDR1 SGHVS, CDR2 FNYEAQ.